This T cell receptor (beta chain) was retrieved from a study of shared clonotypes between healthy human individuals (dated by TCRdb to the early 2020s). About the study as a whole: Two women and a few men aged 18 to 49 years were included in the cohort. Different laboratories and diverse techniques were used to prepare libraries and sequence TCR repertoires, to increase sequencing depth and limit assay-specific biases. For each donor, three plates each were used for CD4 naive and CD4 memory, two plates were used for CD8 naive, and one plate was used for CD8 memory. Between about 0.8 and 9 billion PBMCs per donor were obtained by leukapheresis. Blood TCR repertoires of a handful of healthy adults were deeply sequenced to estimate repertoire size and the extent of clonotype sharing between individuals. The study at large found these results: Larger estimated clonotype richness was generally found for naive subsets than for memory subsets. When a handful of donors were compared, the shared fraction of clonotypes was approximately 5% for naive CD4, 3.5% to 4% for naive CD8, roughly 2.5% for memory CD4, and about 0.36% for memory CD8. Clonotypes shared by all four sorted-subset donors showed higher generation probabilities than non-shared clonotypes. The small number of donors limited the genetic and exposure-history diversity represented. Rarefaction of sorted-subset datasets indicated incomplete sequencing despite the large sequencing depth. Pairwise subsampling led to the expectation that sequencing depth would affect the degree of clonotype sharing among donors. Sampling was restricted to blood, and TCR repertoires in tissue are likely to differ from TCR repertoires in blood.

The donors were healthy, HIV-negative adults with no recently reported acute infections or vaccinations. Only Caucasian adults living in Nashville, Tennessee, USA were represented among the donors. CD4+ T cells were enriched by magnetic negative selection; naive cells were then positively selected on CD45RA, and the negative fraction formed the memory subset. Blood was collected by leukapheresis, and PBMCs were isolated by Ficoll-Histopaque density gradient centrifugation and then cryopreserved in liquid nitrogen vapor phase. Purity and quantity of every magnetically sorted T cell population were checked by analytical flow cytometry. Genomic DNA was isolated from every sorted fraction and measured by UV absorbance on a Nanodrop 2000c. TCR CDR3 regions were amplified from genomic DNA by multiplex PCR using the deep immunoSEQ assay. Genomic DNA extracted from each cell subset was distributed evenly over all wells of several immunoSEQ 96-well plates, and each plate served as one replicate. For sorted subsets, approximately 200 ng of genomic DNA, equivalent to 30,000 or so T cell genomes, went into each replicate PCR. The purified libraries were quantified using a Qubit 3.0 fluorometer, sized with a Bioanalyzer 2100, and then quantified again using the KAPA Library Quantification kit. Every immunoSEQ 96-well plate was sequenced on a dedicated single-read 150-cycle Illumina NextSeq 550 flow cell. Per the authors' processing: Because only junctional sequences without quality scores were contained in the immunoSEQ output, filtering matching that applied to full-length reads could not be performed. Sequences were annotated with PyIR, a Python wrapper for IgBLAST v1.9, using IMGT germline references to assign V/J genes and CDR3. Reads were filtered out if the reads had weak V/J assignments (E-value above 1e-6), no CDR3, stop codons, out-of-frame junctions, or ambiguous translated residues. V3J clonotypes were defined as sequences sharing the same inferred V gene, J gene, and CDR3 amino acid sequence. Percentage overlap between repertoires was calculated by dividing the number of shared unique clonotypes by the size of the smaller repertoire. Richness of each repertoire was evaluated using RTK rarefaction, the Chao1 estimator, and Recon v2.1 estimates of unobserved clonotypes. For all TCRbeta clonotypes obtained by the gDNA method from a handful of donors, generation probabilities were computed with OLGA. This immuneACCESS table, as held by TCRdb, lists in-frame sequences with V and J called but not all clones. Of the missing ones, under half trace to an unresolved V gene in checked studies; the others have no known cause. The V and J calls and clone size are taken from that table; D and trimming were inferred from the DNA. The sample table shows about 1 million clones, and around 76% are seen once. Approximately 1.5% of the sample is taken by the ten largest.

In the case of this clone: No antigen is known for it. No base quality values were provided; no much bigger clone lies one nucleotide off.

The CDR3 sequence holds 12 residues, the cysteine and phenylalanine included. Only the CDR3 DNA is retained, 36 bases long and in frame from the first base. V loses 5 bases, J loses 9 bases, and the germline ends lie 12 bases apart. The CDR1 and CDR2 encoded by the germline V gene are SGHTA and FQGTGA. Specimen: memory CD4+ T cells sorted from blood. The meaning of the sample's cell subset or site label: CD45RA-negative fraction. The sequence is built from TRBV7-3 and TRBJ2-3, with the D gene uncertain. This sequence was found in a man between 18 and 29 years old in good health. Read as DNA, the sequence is TGTGCCAGCAGCGAGTCTATAGGAACGCAGTATTTT. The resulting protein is CASSESIGTQYF.